The rows below give T cell receptor beta chains drawn from one sample of a study of response to subunit inactivated influenza vaccine. TCRdb ran MiXCR on the RT-PCR reads and lists one entry per CDR3 protein. The sample contains just under 550,000 distinct CDR3 sequences, approximately 22% of which appear only once. These data were also reused for a study on T cells expressing NK-cell markers.

The specimen comprised CD4+ T cells sorted from PBMCs, sampled roughly 13 days after vaccination. The receptors come from a man aged 45 to 65 who received an inactivated influenza vaccine. CDR3s include the opening cysteine and the closing phenylalanine or tryptophan. D genes are given only for firm matches. Clone sizes are given selectively: once, few, many, or a class where the clone is expanded.

>TRBV6-5|NA|TRBJ1-1|NA
CASSYRGLRTDTEAFF
TGTGCCAGCAGTTACCGGGGCCTACGGACGGACACTGAAGCTTTCTTT
>TRBV20-1|NA|TRBJ2-2|NA
CSATQGNTGELFF
TGCAGTGCTACCCAGGGGAACACCGGGGAGCTGTTTTTT
>TRBV7-2|NA|TRBJ2-3|TRBD2
CASSSLGGPQHTQYF
TGTGCCAGCAGCTCCTTGGGAGGGCCACAGCATACGCAGTATTTT
>TRBV6-5|NA|TRBJ1-1|NA
CASSFRDGNTEAFF
TGTGCCAGCAGTTTTCGGGACGGGAACACTGAAGCTTTCTTT
>TRBV20-1|few|TRBJ2-1|NA
CSARDWGRSSYNEQFF
TGCAGTGCTAGAGATTGGGGGAGGAGCTCCTACAATGAGCAGTTCTTC
>TRBV6-2/TRBV6-3|NA|TRBJ1-5|NA
CASSYSGTGSNQPQHF
TGTGCCAGCAGTTACTCCGGGACGGGGAGCAATCAGCCCCAGCATTTT
>TRBV5-1|NA|TRBJ2-7|NA
CASSLARRQRAYEQYF
TGCGCCAGCAGCTTGGCCCGCAGACAGAGAGCCTACGAGCAGTACTTC
>TRBV15|NA|TRBJ2-5|NA
CATSRGREETQYF
TGTGCCACCAGCAGAGGACGGGAAGAGACCCAGTACTTC
>TRBV5-6|NA|TRBJ2-1|NA
CASSFFSGSSYNEQFF
TGTGCCAGCAGCTTTTTTTCGGGGAGCTCCTACAATGAGCAGTTCTTC
>TRBV3-1|NA|TRBJ2-2|TRBD2
CASSQSSGSPGELFF
TGTGCCAGCAGCCAGTCTAGCGGGAGCCCCGGGGAGCTGTTTTTT
>TRBV12-3/TRBV12-4|many|TRBJ1-4|NA
CASSPLGGFNEKLFF
TGTGCCAGCAGCCCTCTCGGGGGGTTTAATGAAAAACTGTTTTTT
>TRBV10-3|few|TRBJ1-2|NA
CAIRGISTNYGYTF
TGTGCCATCAGGGGGATTTCGACGAACTATGGCTACACCTTC
>TRBV11-2|NA|TRBJ2-3|NA
CASSLDPGSSTDTQYF
TGTGCCAGCAGCTTAGATCCGGGCTCTAGCACAGATACGCAGTATTTT
>TRBV20-1|NA|TRBJ1-1|NA
CSPMGGEAFF
TGCAGTCCGATGGGGGGCGAAGCTTTCTTT
>TRBV7-2|NA|TRBJ1-2|NA
CASSLLEPAWIAYGYTF
TGTGCCAGCAGCTTACTGGAACCAGCCTGGATAGCCTATGGCTACACCTTC
>TRBV28|NA|TRBJ2-7|NA
CASSRPGRDEQYF
TGTGCCAGCAGCCGTCCAGGACGGGACGAGCAGTACTTC
>TRBV6-1|few|TRBJ1-1|NA
CASSATGYLQAFF
TGTGCCAGCAGTGCAACAGGGTATCTTCAAGCTTTCTTT
>TRBV7-2|many|TRBJ2-3|TRBD2
CASSLLLAGGDTQYF
TGTGCCAGCAGCTTATTGCTTGCGGGAGGAGATACGCAGTATTTT
>TRBV7-2|few|TRBJ2-7|TRBD2
CASSLGLAGGSYEQYF
TGTGCCAGCAGCTTAGGACTAGCGGGAGGGTCCTACGAGCAGTACTTC
>TRBV20-1|few|TRBJ2-7|TRBD2
CSARQTSGGYEQYF
TGCAGTGCTAGACAAACTAGCGGGGGGTACGAGCAGTACTTC
>TRBV28|many|TRBJ2-2|TRBD2
CASRLLAGENTGELFF
TGTGCCAGCAGACTACTAGCGGGAGAAAACACCGGGGAGCTGTTTTTT
>TRBV5-6|NA|TRBJ1-2|TRBD1
CASSYPDRSYGYTF
TGTGCCAGCAGCTATCCGGACAGGAGCTATGGCTACACCTTC
>TRBV6-1|NA|TRBJ1-1|TRBD1
CASSPPSTGGEAFF
TGTGCCAGCAGCCCTCCTTCAACAGGGGGGGAAGCTTTCTTT
>TRBV5-1|few|TRBJ2-7|NA
CASSYYRPGSGRNEQYF
TGCGCCAGCAGCTATTACCGCCCGGGTTCCGGGAGAAACGAGCAGTACTTC
>TRBV5-1|few|TRBJ2-5|NA
CASSPTGIDGETQYF
TGCGCCAGCAGCCCCACTGGGATAGACGGGGAGACCCAGTACTTC
>TRBV18|NA|TRBJ2-1|NA
CASSPPSGRVYNEQFF
TGTGCCAGCTCACCACCATCGGGGAGAGTCTACAATGAGCAGTTCTTC
>TRBV20-1|NA|TRBJ2-3|TRBD2
CSAPRTSGLQDTQYF
TGCAGTGCTCCGCGGACTAGCGGGCTTCAAGATACGCAGTATTTT
>TRBV29-1|NA|TRBJ2-1|TRBD2
CSVEKGGGAYEQFF
TGCAGCGTTGAAAAGGGCGGGGGGGCGTATGAGCAGTTCTTC
>TRBV5-1|many|TRBJ2-5|TRBD2
CASGRTSGGTGDTQYF
TGCGCCAGCGGAAGGACTAGCGGGGGAACCGGGGACACCCAGTACTTC
>TRBV12-3/TRBV12-4|few|TRBJ2-1|TRBD1
CASSFAGGANNEQFF
TGTGCCAGCAGTTTCGCAGGGGGCGCTAACAATGAGCAGTTCTTC
>TRBV6-2/TRBV6-3|few|TRBJ2-7|NA
CASSYGGPYAGSYEQYF
TGTGCCAGCAGTTACGGGGGACCATACGCGGGAAGCTACGAGCAGTACTTC
>TRBV14|NA|TRBJ2-2|TRBD2
CASTTSGSRTGELFF
TGTGCCAGCACGACTAGCGGGAGCCGCACCGGGGAGCTGTTTTTT
>TRBV20-1|NA|TRBJ2-2|NA
CSARHKQGRFYTGELFF
TGCAGTGCTAGACATAAACAGGGGAGGTTTTACACCGGGGAGCTGTTTTTT
>TRBV20-1|few|TRBJ2-7|NA
CSARGTGLGVEQYF
TGCAGTGCTAGGGGAACAGGGTTGGGGGTCGAGCAGTACTTC
>TRBV20-1|NA|TRBJ1-4|NA
CSARRQAREKLFF
TGCAGTGCTAGACGCCAGGCCCGGGAAAAACTGTTTTTT
>TRBV7-2|few|TRBJ2-2|NA
CASSSRALRYGELFF
TGTGCCAGCAGCTCCCGGGCACTCAGATACGGGGAGCTGTTTTTT
>TRBV10-3|NA|TRBJ1-5|NA
CAISDADSNQPQHF
TGTGCCATCAGTGATGCGGATAGCAATCAGCCCCAGCATTTT
>TRBV6-1|NA|TRBJ1-1|NA
CASIPGGRRTEAFF
TGTGCCAGCATCCCCGGGGGGCGTCGAACTGAAGCTTTCTTT
>TRBV6-4|many|TRBJ2-7|TRBD1
CASRTTRDRGSISSYEQYF
TGTGCCAGCAGGACTACTCGGGACAGGGGGTCCATTAGCTCCTACGAGCAGTACTTC